These 28 T cell receptor beta chains originate from one sample sequenced in a study of Graves' ophthalmopathy and Graves' hyperthyroidism (dated 2018 in TCRdb). The sequencing machine was an Illumina HiSeq 2000. For repertoire sequencing, TCR beta CDR3 regions were amplified from RNA transcripts. The first round of RT-PCR was done with HTBI primers and the Qiagen OneStep RT-PCR kit, and was followed by a second round of multiplex PCR, then size selection and purification. TCRdb trimmed the raw reads at Q25, called clones with MiXCR and kept productive beta chains. Identical CDR3 proteins give one entry, which carries the most common genes and DNA. The sample profile shows under 350,000 distinct CDR3 sequences; 17% of them were found once. About 12% of the sample goes to the ten largest clones. Sequenced: peripheral blood. These TCRs come from an adult man with Graves' ophthalmopathy.

The table lists this clonotype with many counts. The gene calls are TRBV7-2 and TRBJ2-5; D is undetermined. CDR1 is SGHTA and CDR2 is FQGNSA in the germline V gene. The CDR3 extends over 13 amino acids. Between the trimmed V and J ends, which lost 2 bases and 5 bases, there was a span of 9 bases. The CDR3 region is CASSLFPGETQYF. In DNA form, the CDR3 reads TGTGCCAGCAGCTTATTCCCTGGGGAGACCCAGTACTTC.

This clonotype occurred many times. This sequence joins TRBV6-5 and TRBJ2-7; D is uncertain. V was clipped by 0 bases and J by 2 bases, with 11 bases between them. Germline V gene data show CDR1 as MNHEY and CDR2 as SVGAGI. CDR3 length: 15 residues. CDR3 loop: CASSYSLGSAYEQYF. CDR3 sequence (DNA): TGTGCCAGCAGTTACTCGCTGGGGTCGGCCTACGAGCAGTACTTC.

This clonotype was detected ten times or more. CDR3 in amino acids: CSAPHGAGETQYF. CDR3 nucleotides: TGCAGTGCTCCTCATGGGGCGGGAGAGACCCAGTACTTC. V is TRBV20-1 and J is TRBJ2-5; D is possibly TRBD1 or TRBD2 (5 bases each). Looked up from germline, CDR1 is DFQATT and CDR2 is SNEGSKA (reference sequence). This CDR3 is 13 amino acids long. V was shortened by 5 bases and J by 4 bases, with 14 bases between the two germline ends.

This clonotype was seen repeatedly, ten times or more. The genes are TRBV10-3 and TRBJ2-7; D is possibly TRBD2 (6 bases). V lost 10 bases, J lost 6 bases, and 16 bases lay in between. Per germline, CDR1 ENHRY and CDR2 SYGVKD. The CDR3 extends over 12 amino acids. CDR3 residues: CATVAVGGEQYF. The DNA of the CDR3 is TGTGCCACTGTAGCGGTTGGAGGCGAGCAGTACTTC.

This clonotype was picked up many times. The V gene is TRBV27, the J gene TRBJ2-7; 8 nucleotides match TRBD2. The germline gives CDR1 MNHEY, CDR2 SMNVEV (reference sequence). CDR3 length: 16 residues. The ends lost 5 bases at V and 5 bases at J; junction bases unmatched: 14. The CDR3 spells CASSPWKTGGIHEQYF. CDR3 in DNA: TGTGCCAGCAGTCCATGGAAGACGGGAGGGATCCACGAGCAGTACTTC.

Ten or more counts support this clonotype. J is TRBJ1-5 and V is TRBV18; D is unclear. The CDR3 is 13 residues long. The germline gives CDR1 KGHSH, CDR2 LQKENI. V dropped 2 bases and J dropped 12 bases, with 14 bases sitting between them. CDR3 DNA: TGTGCCAGCTCACCAGCGCTAGGAACAATCCAGCATTTT. The encoded protein is CASSPALGTIQHF.

The V and J genes are TRBV20-1 and TRBJ2-5; TRBD1 agrees at 10 bases. The CDR3 is 16 residues long. Unmatched junction bases numbered 7, after V lost 0 bases and J lost 3 bases. Germline V gives CDR1 DFQATT, CDR2 SNEGSKA (reference sequence). The CDR3, as DNA: TGCAGTGCTAGAGAGTGGACCGGGACAGGGGAAGAGACCCAGTACTTC. Translating it yields CSAREWTGTGEETQYF.

As to this clonotype: At one boundary the junction diverges from the germline segment, which might be a read error. The J gene is TRBJ1-2, the V gene TRBV6-2 or TRBV6-3, with a tentative D call TRBD1 (6 bases). Germline lookup yields CDR1 MNHEY and CDR2 SVGEGT. The CDR3 has 14 amino acids. CDR3 coding DNA: TGTGCCAGCAGTTACGTCGGGACAAACTATGGCTACAGCTTC. Translating gives CASSYVGTNYGYSF.

This clonotype was recorded many times. CDR3 coding DNA: TGCGCCAGCAGTCAGCCGACAGCTGGAATGAACACTGAAGCTTTCTTT. It is translated as CASSQPTAGMNTEAFF. This chain links TRBV5-1 with TRBJ1-1, with D maybe TRBD1 (5 bases). Looked up from germline, CDR1 is SGHRS and CDR2 is YFSETQ. CDR3 length: 16 residues. Deletions cut 5 bases from V and 0 bases from J, with 17 bases between.

Many counts were recorded for this clonotype. This chain joins TRBV6-5 and TRBJ1-5, with no clear D. Germline V CDR1 and CDR2: MNHEY, SVGAGI. The CDR3 length is 14 residues. Deletions cut 4 bases from V and 6 bases from J, with 13 bases between. The CDR3 coding sequence is TGTGCCAGCAGTTGGTTGGGCGCCGGTCAGCCCCAGCATTTT. Its translation is CASSWLGAGQPQHF.

The chain carries TRBV6-5 and TRBJ1-5; D perhaps matches TRBD1 (5 bases). Between the trimmed V and J ends, which lost 0 bases and 0 bases, there was a span of 12 bases. Germline CDR1 and CDR2: MNHEY and SVGAGI. The CDR3 has 17 amino acids. The CDR3 loop is CASSYSWDGNSNQPQHF. Here the CDR3 DNA reads TGTGCCAGCAGTTACTCATGGGACGGAAATAGCAATCAGCCCCAGCATTTT.

The chain uses TRBV28 and TRBJ1-3, with 7 nucleotides matching TRBD1. Per germline, CDR1 MDHEN and CDR2 SYDVKM. Trimming took 5 bases from V and 3 from J; bases not matched to a gene: 7. The CDR3 totals 15 residues. CDR3 DNA sequence: TGTGCCAGCAGTGACAGGGCCCGTCATGGAAACACCATATATTTT. Translated, it gives CASSDRARHGNTIYF.

The chain is built from TRBV20-1 and TRBJ2-5; 9 bases line up with TRBD1. Trimming cost V 3 bases and J 5 bases; bases outside gene matches: 10. This CDR3 comprises 15 residues. Looked up from germline, CDR1 is DFQATT and CDR2 is SNEGSKA (reference sequence). CDR3 residues: CSASGDRENLETQYF. The CDR3 coding sequence is TGCAGTGCTAGCGGGGACAGGGAAAACTTGGAGACCCAGTACTTC.

The table lists this clonotype with many counts. The chain is built from TRBV2 and TRBJ1-2; a weak D match, TRBD1 (6 bases). The ends were cut back, 2 bases at V and 7 bases at J, with 20 bases in the middle. The CDR3 spans 16 residues. CDR1 SNHLY and CDR2 FYNNEI come from the germline V gene. This chain's CDR3 is CASSELNAGGPGGYTF. CDR3 in DNA: TGTGCCAGCAGTGAACTAAACGCGGGGGGGCCCGGTGGCTACACCTTC.

The chain links TRBV7-2 to TRBJ2-5; tentatively, D is TRBD1 (6 bases). This CDR3 has 16 amino acids. Germline V gene lookup returns CDR1 SGHTA and CDR2 FQGNSA. Trimming removed 3 bases from V and 5 bases from J, with 19 bases in between. The CDR3: CASSFWGTKAGETQYF. CDR3 bases: TGTGCCAGCAGCTTCTGGGGGACAAAGGCTGGGGAGACCCAGTACTTC.

This sequence joins TRBV6-2 or TRBV6-3 and TRBJ2-5; 8 bases fit TRBD1. V dropped 8 bases and J dropped 1; count of bases not matched to a gene: 3. The CDR3 runs 13 residues. CDR1 and CDR2 from the germline V gene are MNHEY and SVGEGT. CDR3 DNA sequence: TGTGCCAGCCGGACAGGGCCCCAAGAGACCCAGTACTTC. This translates into CASRTGPQETQYF.

This clonotype has at least ten counts. The V call is TRBV6-1, the J call TRBJ1-5; TRBD1 agrees at 9 bases. With V trimmed by 4 bases and J by 5 bases, 9 bases remained unmatched. Germline V lookup: CDR1 MNHNS, CDR2 SASEGT. The CDR3 has 16 amino acids. CDR3 DNA: TGTGCCAGCAGTGGCACGGACAGGGGCGCATATCAGCCCCAGCATTTT. Translating gives CASSGTDRGAYQPQHF.

In this sample, this clonotype turned up many times. The chain combines TRBV6-5 with TRBJ1-3; no reliable D call. The V and J ends lost 2 bases and 0 bases respectively, with 23 bases between them. Germline-derived CDR1 and CDR2 are MNHEY and SVGAGI. The CDR3 extends over 20 amino acids. CDR3 DNA: TGTGCCAGCAGTTACGGATTGAGGAGCCGCACACAGAGCTCTGGAAACACCATATATTTT. The encoded protein is CASSYGLRSRTQSSGNTIYF.

The rearrangement uses TRBV29-1 and TRBJ2-7, with TRBD1 matching 11 bases. This CDR3 region has 12 residues. Trimming removed 7 bases from V and 2 bases from J; junction bases left unmatched: 1. Germline V gene sequence: CDR1 SQVTM, CDR2 ANQGSEA. The CDR3 reads CSGGQGAYEQYF. The DNA of the CDR3 is TGCAGCGGGGGACAGGGGGCCTACGAGCAGTACTTC.

This clonotype showed up many times. This chain uses TRBV12-3 or TRBV12-4 with TRBJ2-7; unclear D gene. The V end lost 6 bases, the J end lost 5 bases, and 11 bases lay between the germline ends. The CDR3 length is 12 residues. This CDR3 is CASSSDGNEQYF. The CDR3, as DNA: TGTGCCAGCAGCTCCGATGGCAACGAGCAGTACTTC.

This clonotype was picked up many times. J is TRBJ1-5 and V is TRBV20-1; D is undetermined. This CDR3 spans 15 amino acids. The germline V gene has CDR1 DFQATT and CDR2 SNEGSKA (reference sequence). V gave up 0 bases and J gave up 6 bases, with 15 bases separating them. Here the CDR3 reads CSARDLTSGGQPQHF. CDR3 nucleotide sequence: TGCAGTGCTAGAGATCTCACGTCAGGCGGTCAGCCCCAGCATTTT.

In this sample, this clonotype turned up many times. The gene calls are TRBV13 and TRBJ1-5, with D uncertain. Germline V gene lookup returns CDR1 PRHDT and CDR2 FYEKMQ (reference sequence). The CDR3 is 20 amino acids. The V gene lost 0 bases and the J gene lost 7 bases, with 28 bases spanning the gap. Here the CDR3 DNA reads TGTGCCAGCAGCTTAGGACCTCGCGCAGGCGCAATCGGTGCGGACCAGCCCCAGCATTTT. This sequence encodes CASSLGPRAGAIGADQPQHF.

This clonotype was found many times. The V and J genes are TRBV15 and TRBJ1-2; tentative D call: TRBD1 (5 bases). CDR1 and CDR2 (germline): LNHNV, YYDKDF (reference sequence). V dropped 2 bases and J dropped 2 bases, with 12 bases sitting between them. The CDR3 runs 15 residues. The CDR3 region has the DNA TGTGCCACCAGCAGACAGGGACCGACCAACTATGGCTACACCTTC. It is translated as CATSRQGPTNYGYTF.

In its sample, this clonotype was seen many times. Germline and junction disagree at one end, which may indicate a read error. The V and J genes are TRBV2 and TRBJ1-5; 8 nucleotides line up with TRBD1. The CDR3 is 14 residues long. The V gene's germline CDR1 is SNHLY and CDR2 FYNNEI. CDR3 residues: CASSRQGFDHPQHF. CDR3 DNA sequence: TGTGCCAGCAGTCGACAGGGGTTCGATCACCCCCAGCATTTT.

This clonotype was seen repeatedly, ten times or more. The chain links TRBV20-1 to TRBJ2-5; D unclear. This CDR3 spans 12 amino acids. The germline gives CDR1 DFQATT, CDR2 SNEGSKA (reference sequence). The V end was cut by 1 base, the J end by 7 bases, with 10 bases between. The chain's CDR3 is CSARVLAGTQYF. The CDR3 DNA reads as TGCAGTGCTAGAGTCCTCGCAGGGACCCAGTACTTC.

This clonotype was recorded at least ten times. This sequence joins TRBV19 and TRBJ1-2; D is unresolved. V dropped 6 bases and J dropped 3 bases, with 20 bases sitting between them. The germline gives CDR1 LNHDA, CDR2 SQIVND (reference sequence). The CDR3 loop spans 16 amino acids. The CDR3 DNA reads TGTGCCAGTAGCCATTTCGGACGGCTCTCGTACTATGGCTACACCTTC. It codes for CASSHFGRLSYYGYTF.

This clonotype occurred many times. The chain couples TRBV27 to TRBJ1-1; no definite D call. V dropped 4 bases and J dropped 0 bases, with 12 bases sitting between them. The germline gives CDR1 MNHEY, CDR2 SMNVEV (reference sequence). This CDR3 has 15 amino acids. The CDR3 DNA follows: TGTGCCAGCAGTTCAACCTCCACAGTGAACACTGAAGCTTTCTTT. Amino acid sequence: CASSSTSTVNTEAFF.

J is TRBJ1-5 and V is TRBV27, with D tentatively TRBD1 (6 bases). CDR1 is MNHEY, CDR2 SMNVEV, per germline (reference sequence). Trimming shortened V by 7 bases and J by 8 bases, and 15 bases separated the two germline ends. The CDR3 has 13 amino acids. The CDR3 loop reads CASKSGGMEPQHF. For the CDR3, the DNA is TGTGCCAGCAAATCCGGGGGCATGGAGCCCCAGCATTTT.